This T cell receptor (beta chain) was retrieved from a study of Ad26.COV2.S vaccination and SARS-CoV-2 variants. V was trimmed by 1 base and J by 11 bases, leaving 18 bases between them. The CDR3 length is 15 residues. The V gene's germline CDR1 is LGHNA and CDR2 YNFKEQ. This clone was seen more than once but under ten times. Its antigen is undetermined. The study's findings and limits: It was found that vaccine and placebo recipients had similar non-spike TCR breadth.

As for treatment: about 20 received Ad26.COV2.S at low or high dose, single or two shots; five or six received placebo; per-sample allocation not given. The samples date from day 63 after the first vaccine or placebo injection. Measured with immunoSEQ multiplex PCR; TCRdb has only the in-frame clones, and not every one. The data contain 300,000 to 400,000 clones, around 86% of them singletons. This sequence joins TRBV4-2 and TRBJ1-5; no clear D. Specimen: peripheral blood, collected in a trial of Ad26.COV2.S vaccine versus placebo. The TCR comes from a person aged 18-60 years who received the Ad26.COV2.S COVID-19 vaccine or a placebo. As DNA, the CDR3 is TGTGCCAGCAGCCAAGGGGAAATTTACCGTGAGGCCCAGCATTTT. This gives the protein CASSQGEIYREAQHF.